A single sample is the source of the 14 T cell receptor beta chains below, sequenced in a study of blood T cell dynamics during melanoma immunotherapy. Time point indicated: week 3, after first cycle of checkpoint inhibitor. Sequenced by immunoSEQ multiplex PCR; TCRdb stores in-frame clones only, minus some. In the table there are around 3,400 clones, about 96% of which are singletons. The sequences come from effector memory CD8+ T cells from blood, collected from a patient treated with checkpoint blockade. The receptors originated from a human donor with melanoma.

The J gene is TRBJ1-2, the V gene TRBV11-2, with D uncertain. Between the trimmed V and J ends, which lost 7 bases and 0 bases, there was a span of 12 bases. CDR3 length: 14 residues. Germline V CDR1 and CDR2: SGHAT, FQNNGV. CDR3 sequence reads: CASMGGPANYGYTF. The CDR3 region has the DNA TGTGCCAGCATGGGAGGTCCAGCTAACTATGGCTACACCTTC.

The V and J genes are TRBV9 and TRBJ1-4; D possibly corresponds to TRBD1 (5 bases). The CDR3 spans 13 residues. Per the germline V gene, CDR1 is SGDLS and CDR2 is YYNGEE. Trimming took off 1 base at V and 6 bases at J, with 7 bases between the two ends. CDR3 region: CASSVQGDEKLFF. The CDR3 bases are TGTGCCAGCAGCGTACAGGGTGATGAAAAACTGTTTTTT.

This clone was found once. This chain connects TRBV4-3 to TRBJ1-2; a weak D match, TRBD1 (6 bases). V lost 0 bases and J 4 bases, leaving 12 bases between the germline ends. CDR1 and CDR2 from the germline V gene are LGHNA and YSLEER. The CDR3 length is 15 residues. The CDR3 here is CASSQEGGSSYGYTF. The CDR3 coding sequence is TGCGCCAGCAGCCAAGAAGGGGGAAGCAGCTATGGCTACACCTTC.

The V call is TRBV7-2, the J call TRBJ2-1; the match to TRBD2 covers 8 bases. This CDR3 has 18 amino acids. With 2 bases clipped from V and 2 bases from J, the junction kept 11 bases outside the gene matches. From germline, CDR1 is SGHTA and CDR2 FQGNSA. The CDR3 region has the DNA TGTGCCAGCAGCTTATTAATACGGGAGGGTACCCCCTACAATGAGCAGTTCTTC. This codes for CASSLLIREGTPYNEQFF.

The V gene is TRBV11-2, the J gene TRBJ2-4; D remains ambiguous. Germline V lookup: CDR1 SGHAT, CDR2 FQNNGV. The CDR3 is 16 residues long. Trimming removed 0 bases from V and 1 base from J, with 10 bases in between. As DNA, the CDR3 is TGTGCCAGCAGCTTAGAGGCAGCTGGGGCCAAAAACATTCAGTACTTC. This sequence encodes CASSLEAAGAKNIQYF.

This clone was found once. The chain has TRBV2 and TRBJ2-5, with D maybe TRBD2 (5 bases). Trimming pared 8 bases from V and 1 base from J, leaving 14 bases between. Germline CDR1 SNHLY, CDR2 FYNNEI. This CDR3 is 14 amino acids long. CDR3 region: CASEEVGLQETQYF. The CDR3 coding sequence is TGTGCCAGCGAGGAGGTGGGTCTCCAAGAGACCCAGTACTTC. Combining the CDR3 with reference TRBV2 and TRBJ2-5 gives the whole variable domain EPEVTQTPSHQVTQMGQEVILRCVPISNHLYFYWYRQILGQKVEFLVSFYNNEISEKSEIFDDQFSVERPDGSNFTLKIRSTKLEDSAMYFCASEEVGLQETQYFGPGTRLLVL.

The chain recombines TRBV4-1 with TRBJ2-7; TRBD2 aligns across 9 bases. V lost 4 bases to trimming and J lost 2 bases; unmatched junction nucleotides: 6. CDR3 length: 15 residues. CDR1 and CDR2 from the germline V gene are MGHRA and YSYEKL. This CDR3 is CASSLLAGHPYEQYF. The CDR3, as DNA: TGCGCCAGCAGCCTTCTAGCGGGGCATCCCTACGAGCAGTACTTC.

This chain uses TRBV6-5 with TRBJ2-7; TRBD2 aligns across 9 bases. Germline-derived CDR1 and CDR2 are MNHEY and SVGAGI. The trim removed 2 bases at V and 5 bases at J, leaving 4 bases unmatched. The CDR3 loop spans 14 amino acids. This chain's CDR3 is CASSYVAGVHEQYF. DNA for the CDR3: TGTGCCAGCAGTTACGTAGCGGGAGTGCACGAGCAGTACTTC.

The genes are TRBV9 and TRBJ2-1; D may match TRBD1 or TRBD2 (5 bases each). The ends were cut back, 4 bases at V and 10 bases at J, with 12 bases in the middle. CDR3 length: 12 amino acids. From germline, CDR1 is SGDLS and CDR2 YYNGEE. In nucleotides, the CDR3 is TGTGCCAGCAGCCTCACGGGACGGGAGCAGTTCTTC. Translated, it gives CASSLTGREQFF. The full variable domain, its missing parts supplied by reference TRBV9 and TRBJ2-1, is DSGVTQTPKHLITATGQRVTLRCSPRSGDLSVYWYQQSLDQGLQFLIQYYNGEERAKGNILERFSAQQFPDLHSELNLSSLELGDSALYFCASSLTGREQFFGPGTRLTVL.

The gene calls are TRBV19 and TRBJ2-7, with TRBD2 matching 7 bases. CDR3 length equals 14 residues. CDR1 is LNHDA, CDR2 SQIVND, per germline (reference sequence). V lost 1 base, J lost 6 bases, and 6 bases stayed unmatched. CDR3 coding DNA: TGTGCCAGTAGTATAGTTCTAGCGGCTGCCGAGCAGTACTTC. Encoded protein: CASSIVLAAAEQYF. The full variable domain, rest sourced from reference TRBV19 and TRBJ2-7, is DGGITQSPKYLFRKEGQNVTLSCEQNLNHDAMYWYRQDPGQGLRLIYYSQIVNDFQKGDIAEGYSVSREKKESFPLTVTSAQKNPTAFYLCASSIVLAAAEQYFGPGTRLTVT.

The chain combines TRBV27 with TRBJ1-1; possible D gene TRBD1, 6 bases. Germline V lookup: CDR1 MNHEY, CDR2 SMNVEV (reference sequence). The CDR3 is 13 residues long. Trimming took off 6 bases at V and 3 bases at J, with 11 bases between the two ends. In DNA form, the CDR3 reads TGTGCCAGCAGCCTCTACAGGGACACTGAAGCTTTCTTT. This sequence encodes CASSLYRDTEAFF.

The chain joins TRBV2 to TRBJ2-3, with TRBD1 matching 11 bases. The germline gives CDR1 SNHLY, CDR2 FYNNEI. V shed 7 bases and J 2 bases; nucleotides not matched to a gene: 5. This CDR3 spans 15 amino acids. CDR3 nucleotide sequence: TGTGCCAGCAAAGGACAGGGGGCGGACACAGATACGCAGTATTTT. This gives the protein CASKGQGADTDTQYF.

The J gene is TRBJ1-5, the V gene TRBV27; D call uncertain. The CDR3 sequence is 13 residues long. V lost 8 bases, J lost 4 bases, and 12 bases lay in between. From germline, CDR1 is MNHEY and CDR2 SMNVEV (reference sequence). CDR3 amino acids: CASGSSINQPQHF. CDR3 coding DNA: TGTGCCAGCGGGAGTTCAATTAATCAGCCCCAGCATTTT.

The chain employs TRBV7-2 and TRBJ1-6; the D gene is possibly TRBD1 (5 bases). This CDR3 has 14 amino acids. Trimming removed 5 bases from V and 10 bases from J, with 15 bases in between. CDR1 and CDR2 (germline): SGHTA, FQGNSA. CDR3 residues: CASSLGGGGSPLHF. CDR3 in DNA: TGTGCCAGCAGCCTGGGTGGCGGGGGGTCACCCCTCCACTTT.